A selection of T cell receptor beta chains follows, all from one sample in a study of blood T cell repertoires in COVID-19. Profiling relied on immunoSEQ multiplex PCR, and the TCRdb table lists in-frame clones only, not all of them. The sample yields 390,000 or so clones, around 89% seen once. Sequencing was performed on PBMCs or T cells enriched from blood (not recorded which). Source of these receptors: a man between 18 and 29 years old who had recovered from COVID-19. Each CDR3 is given with its conserved first and last residue. The D gene is left open where the match is weak. Clone size is not always given. Where it is, it says once, few, many or a class for expanded clones.

j_call | v_call | clone_size | d_call | cdr3_aa | cdr3_nt
TRBJ1-5 | TRBV14 | - | - | CASSQDRYQPQHF | TGTGCCAGCAGCCAAGATCGTTATCAGCCCCAGCATTTT
TRBJ1-2 | TRBV11-2 | - | - | CASSLDQGPGYTF | TGTGCCAGCAGCTTAGATCAGGGCCCTGGCTACACCTTC
TRBJ1-5 | TRBV7-3 | once | TRBD1 | CASSSPGQGRHQPQHF | TGTGCCAGCAGCTCACCAGGACAGGGGAGACATCAGCCCCAGCATTTT
TRBJ2-2 | TRBV10-3 | - | - | CAIPDGGKVTGELFF | TGTGCCATCCCCGACGGGGGAAAGGTGACCGGGGAGCTGTTTTTT
TRBJ1-2 | TRBV5-1 | - | - | CAGGGKPTNYGYTF | TGCGCCGGCGGCGGGAAACCTACTAACTATGGCTACACCTTC
TRBJ2-2 | TRBV5-8 | once | - | CASSLHRGELFF | TGTGCCAGCAGCCTCCACAGGGGGGAGCTGTTTTTT
TRBJ2-7 | TRBV9 | - | TRBD1 | CASSATGGLGEQYF | TGTGCCAGCAGCGCGACAGGGGGCCTCGGCGAGCAGTACTTC
TRBJ1-5 | TRBV4-2 | - | - | CASSQSLNQPQHF | TGTGCCAGCAGCCAGTCCCTAAATCAGCCCCAGCATTTT
TRBJ2-7 | TRBV3-1/TRBV3-2 | - | TRBD2 | CASSQDLLAGDEQYF | TGTGCCAGCAGCCAAGACCTTCTAGCGGGTGACGAGCAGTACTTC
TRBJ1-1 | TRBV7-9 | - | - | CASSFPSGGMKEAFF | TGTGCCAGCAGCTTCCCGAGCGGGGGCATGAAAGAAGCTTTCTTT
TRBJ2-7 | TRBV5-1 | - | - | CASSLEGAGTYEQYF | TGCGCCAGCAGCTTGGAGGGAGCAGGTACCTACGAGCAGTACTTC
TRBJ1-2 | TRBV9 | - | TRBD1 | CASSVGTGSTYGYTF | TGTGCCAGCAGCGTAGGGACAGGGAGTACCTATGGCTACACCTTC
TRBJ2-2 | TRBV5-8 | - | - | CASSLFADSHTGELFF | TGTGCCAGCAGCTTGTTTGCGGACAGCCACACCGGGGAGCTGTTTTTT
TRBJ2-7 | TRBV2 | - | - | CATFREILSYEQYF | TGTGCCACCTTCAGGGAAATTCTCTCCTACGAGCAGTACTTC
TRBJ1-1 | TRBV5-1 | - | - | CASSPSGGLYTTEAFF | TGCGCCAGCAGCCCAAGTGGGGGACTCTACACCACTGAAGCTTTCTTT
TRBJ1-1 | TRBV21-1 | - | - | CRSGENTEAFF | TGCCGGTCGGGGGAGAACACTGAAGCTTTCTTT
TRBJ1-5 | TRBV2 | - | TRBD1 | CASSGTGGISNQPQHF | TGTGCCAGCAGTGGGACAGGGGGAATCAGCAATCAGCCCCAGCATTTT
TRBJ1-2 | TRBV29-1 | - | - | CSVGGGSGYGYTF | TGCAGCGTTGGGGGAGGCAGTGGCTATGGCTACACCTTC
TRBJ2-1 | TRBV11-2 | - | TRBD2 | CASSSRLAGGPEQFF | TGTGCCAGCAGCTCACGACTAGCGGGAGGGCCGGAGCAGTTCTTC
TRBJ1-2 | TRBV12-3/TRBV12-4 | - | - | CASLRGNYGYTF | TGTGCCAGCCTGCGGGGGAACTATGGCTACACCTTC
TRBJ2-7 | TRBV5-1 | - | TRBD2 | CASTPLDPGTTYEQYF | TGCGCCAGCACCCCTCTAGACCCCGGGACTACCTACGAGCAGTACTTC
TRBJ2-7 | TRBV28 | once | - | CASSLDGGNGEQYF | TGTGCCAGCAGTTTGGATGGCGGGAACGGCGAGCAGTACTTC
TRBJ1-1 | TRBV19 | few | TRBD1 | CASWDRGPGTEAFF | TGTGCCAGTTGGGACAGGGGGCCGGGGACTGAAGCTTTCTTT
TRBJ1-2 | TRBV14 | - | TRBD1 | CASSPRGTGDYGYTF | TGTGCCAGCAGCCCGAGAGGGACAGGGGACTATGGCTACACCTTC
TRBJ2-7 | TRBV27 | - | TRBD2 | CASSFPLAGGPYEQYF | TGTGCCAGCAGTTTTCCTCTAGCGGGAGGCCCCTACGAGCAGTACTTC
TRBJ1-1 | TRBV6-5 | - | TRBD1 | CASSYRDRGTEAFF | TGTGCCAGCAGTTACCGGGACAGGGGAACTGAAGCTTTCTTT
TRBJ2-6 | TRBV2 | - | - | CASSRRVGARSGANVLTF | TGTGCCAGCAGTCGTAGGGTAGGGGCTAGATCTGGGGCCAACGTCCTGACTTTC
TRBJ2-7 | TRBV7-9 | - | - | CASSHRRQPYEQYF | TGTGCCAGCAGCCACAGAAGACAGCCATACGAGCAGTACTTC
TRBJ1-4 | TRBV28 | - | TRBD1 | CASSFGQGREKLFF | TGTGCCAGCAGTTTCGGACAGGGAAGAGAAAAACTGTTTTTT
TRBJ1-2 | TRBV18 | - | TRBD1 | CASSPDRNYGYTF | TGTGCCAGCTCACCGGACAGGAACTATGGCTACACCTTC
TRBJ2-7 | TRBV6-2/TRBV6-3 | - | - | CASSSGRRSSYEQYF | TGTGCCAGCAGTTCCGGACGGAGGAGCTCCTACGAGCAGTACTTC
TRBJ2-7 | TRBV27 | - | TRBD1 | CASSLRQGYEQYF | TGTGCCAGCAGTTTAAGACAGGGCTACGAGCAGTACTTC
TRBJ2-7 | TRBV4-2 | - | TRBD2 | CASSQDLTSGTYEQYF | TGTGCCAGCAGCCAAGATTTGACTAGCGGTACCTACGAGCAGTACTTC
TRBJ2-2 | TRBV6-1 | once | - | CASSESVFTPPGELFF | TGTGCCAGCAGTGAATCGGTGTTTACCCCCCCGGGGGAGCTGTTTTTT
TRBJ2-7 | TRBV5-1 | - | - | CASSLAGSTEYEQYF | TGCGCCAGCAGCTTGGCGGGGAGCACTGAATACGAGCAGTACTTC
TRBJ1-2 | TRBV19 | - | - | CASSDGQINYGYTF | TGTGCCAGTAGCGACGGACAGATAAACTATGGCTACACCTTC
TRBJ2-7 | TRBV7-9 | - | - | CASSPWGPKGGYEQYF | TGTGCCAGCAGCCCTTGGGGCCCCAAAGGGGGTTACGAGCAGTACTTC
TRBJ2-7 | TRBV28 | - | TRBD1 | CASSYPGQGIVEQYF | TGTGCCAGCAGTTATCCGGGACAGGGGATAGTGGAGCAGTACTTC
TRBJ2-2 | TRBV19 | - | - | CASGTGRGTGELFF | TGTGCCAGTGGCACAGGGAGAGGCACCGGGGAGCTGTTTTTT
TRBJ2-7 | TRBV6-5 | - | TRBD1 | CASSYSGRGSYEQYF | TGTGCCAGCAGTTACTCGGGCAGGGGGTCCTACGAGCAGTACTTC
TRBJ1-4 | TRBV10-2 | - | TRBD1 | CASSEGMTGGKEKLFF | TGCGCCAGCAGTGAGGGGATGACAGGGGGAAAGGAAAAACTGTTTTTT
TRBJ2-5 | TRBV27 | - | - | CASSFLETQYF | TGTGCCAGCAGTTTCTTGGAGACCCAGTACTTC
TRBJ1-2 | TRBV3-1/TRBV3-2 | - | TRBD1 | CASSLPDREGDYGYTF | TGTGCCAGCAGCCTACCGGACAGGGAGGGGGACTATGGCTACACCTTC
TRBJ2-1 | TRBV27 | few | TRBD2 | CASSSGTSGSSPYNEQFF | TGTGCCAGCAGCTCGGGGACTAGCGGGAGCTCTCCCTACAATGAGCAGTTCTTC
TRBJ1-2 | TRBV28 | - | - | CASSLALKGYTF | TGTGCCAGCAGTTTGGCCCTTAAAGGCTACACCTTC
TRBJ2-1 | TRBV9 | - | TRBD2 | CASSERGGPSYNEQFF | TGTGCCAGCAGCGAAAGGGGAGGGCCCTCCTACAATGAGCAGTTCTTC
TRBJ1-1 | TRBV19 | - | - | CASSIRGGDTEAFF | TGTGCCAGTAGTATCAGGGGTGGGGACACTGAAGCTTTCTTT
TRBJ2-3 | TRBV27 | once | TRBD2 | CASRRTSGFTDTQYF | TGTGCCAGCAGACGGACTAGCGGGTTCACAGATACGCAGTATTTT
TRBJ2-6 | TRBV9 | once | - | CASSVGRGGANVLTF | TGTGCCAGCAGCGTAGGGAGGGGTGGGGCCAACGTCCTGACTTTC
TRBJ1-2 | TRBV9 | few | - | CASSGLRGPGGGGYTF | TGTGCCAGCAGCGGGCTCAGGGGCCCTGGTGGAGGTGGCTACACCTTC
TRBJ1-5 | TRBV19 | - | TRBD1 | CASSIRQGYQPQHF | TGTGCCAGTAGTATAAGACAGGGCTATCAGCCCCAGCATTTT
TRBJ1-2 | TRBV4-1 | - | TRBD1 | CASSQVRGQGLYGYTF | TGCGCCAGCAGCCAAGTCCGGGGACAGGGCCTCTATGGCTACACCTTC
TRBJ2-1 | TRBV9 | - | TRBD2 | CASSPRLAGGYNEQFF | TGTGCCAGCAGCCCCCGACTAGCGGGGGGCTACAATGAGCAGTTCTTC
TRBJ1-4 | TRBV5-1 | - | - | CASSLAGSGATNEKLFF | TGCGCCAGCAGCTTGGCCGGGTCTGGTGCAACTAATGAAAAACTGTTTTTT
TRBJ2-1 | TRBV7-2 | - | - | CASSLEPGAYNEQFF | TGTGCCAGCAGCCTAGAGCCGGGGGCCTACAATGAGCAGTTCTTC
TRBJ2-4 | TRBV27 | - | - | CASSWRQGLIQYF | TGTGCCAGCAGTTGGCGACAGGGACTCATTCAGTACTTC
TRBJ2-7 | TRBV3-1/TRBV3-2 | - | - | CASSQGRGEQYF | TGTGCCAGCAGCCAAGGACGAGGCGAGCAGTACTTC
TRBJ2-3 | TRBV10-3 | - | TRBD1 | CAISNRDRGRDSTDTQYF | TGTGCCATCAGTAACCGGGACAGGGGGAGAGATAGCACAGATACGCAGTATTTT
TRBJ1-4 | TRBV5-4 | - | TRBD1 | CASSRDSVNEKLFF | TGTGCCAGCAGCCGGGACAGTGTTAATGAAAAACTGTTTTTT
TRBJ1-5 | TRBV6-5 | - | TRBD1 | CASSLDRDNQPQHF | TGTGCCAGCAGTCTGGACAGGGACAATCAGCCCCAGCATTTT